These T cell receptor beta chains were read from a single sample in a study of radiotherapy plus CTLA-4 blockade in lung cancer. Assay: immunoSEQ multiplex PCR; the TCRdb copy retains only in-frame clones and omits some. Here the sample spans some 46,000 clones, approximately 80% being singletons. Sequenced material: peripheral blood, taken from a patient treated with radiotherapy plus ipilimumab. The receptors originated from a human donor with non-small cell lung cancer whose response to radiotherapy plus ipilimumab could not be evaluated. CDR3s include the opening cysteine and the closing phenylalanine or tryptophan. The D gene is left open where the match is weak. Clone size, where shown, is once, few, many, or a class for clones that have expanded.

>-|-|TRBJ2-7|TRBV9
TGTGCCAGCAGCGCTGGGAGAAGGAGCTCCTACGAGCAGTACTTC
CASSAGRRSSYEQYF
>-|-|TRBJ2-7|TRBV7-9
TGTGCCAGCAACAGGGGGGGGGAGCAGTACTTC
CASNRGGEQYF
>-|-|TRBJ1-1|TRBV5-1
TGCGCCAGCACCCGACCGGGGGGGCACACTGAAGCTTTCTTT
CASTRPGGHTEAFF
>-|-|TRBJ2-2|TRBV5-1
TGCGCCAGCAGCATACCCCAGGGGGGCTTTAACACCGGGGAGCTGTTTTTT
CASSIPQGGFNTGELFF
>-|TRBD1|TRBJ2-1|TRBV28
TGTGCCAGCACCCTCCCGAGACAGGGTCGATTTAATGAGCAGTTCTTC
CASTLPRQGRFNEQFF
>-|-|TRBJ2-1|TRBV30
TGTGCCTGGAGTGTATTTAGCGGCTACAATGAGCAGTTCTTC
CAWSVFSGYNEQFF
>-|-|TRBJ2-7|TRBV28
TGTGCCAGCAGGGGGCATGACTCCTACGAGCAGTACTTC
CASRGHDSYEQYF
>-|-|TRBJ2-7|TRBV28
TGTGCCAGTGTGGGGGCAGATCTCACCTACGAGCAGTACTTC
CASVGADLTYEQYF
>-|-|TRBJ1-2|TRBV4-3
TGCGCCAGCAGCCAATTGGCCGGGGATTTGGCTAACTATGGCTACACCTTC
CASSQLAGDLANYGYTF
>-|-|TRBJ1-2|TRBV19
TGTGCCAGTAGTGAATTGAGAGGCTACACCTTC
CASSELRGYTF
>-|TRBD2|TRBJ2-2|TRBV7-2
TGTGCCAGCAGCTTCCAGACTAGCGGGGGGGCCGGGGAGCTGTTTTTT
CASSFQTSGGAGELFF
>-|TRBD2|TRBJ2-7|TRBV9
TGTGCCAGCACCACTCGGGACTTGAGCGGGGGATTTACGTTC
CASTTRDLSGGFTF
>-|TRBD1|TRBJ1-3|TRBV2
TGTGCCAGCAGTATGACAGGGGCCGGAAACACCATATATTTT
CASSMTGAGNTIYF
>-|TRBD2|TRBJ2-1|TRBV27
TGTGCCAGCAGTTTCGTTCCTAGCGGGATCTACAATGAGCAGTTCTTC
CASSFVPSGIYNEQFF
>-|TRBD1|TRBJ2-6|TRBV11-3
TGTGCCAGCAGCTTAGGCCCCGGCAGGGGGCGTTCTGGGGCCAACGTCCTGACTTTC
CASSLGPGRGRSGANVLTF
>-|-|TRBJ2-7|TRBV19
TGTGCCAGTAGTCGCACCATCAGGGGCTACGAGCAGTACTTC
CASSRTIRGYEQYF
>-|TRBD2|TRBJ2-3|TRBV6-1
TGTGCCACCTTTCGACTAGCGGGGATCACAGATACGCAGTATTTT
CATFRLAGITDTQYF
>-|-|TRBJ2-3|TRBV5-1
TGCGCCAGCATCCGAGGGGGTAGCACAGATACGCAGTATTTT
CASIRGGSTDTQYF
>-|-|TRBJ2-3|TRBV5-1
TGCGCCAGCAGCATCCAAACGGGCAGGGAAGATACGCAGTATTTT
CASSIQTGREDTQYF
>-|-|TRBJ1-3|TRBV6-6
TGTGCCAGCAGTCCCACTGACAGCTCTGGAAACACCATATATTTT
CASSPTDSSGNTIYF
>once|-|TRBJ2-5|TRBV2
TGTGCCAGCGTGCAGGGAGAGACCCAGTACTTC
CASVQGETQYF
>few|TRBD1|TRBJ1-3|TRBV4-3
TGCGCCAGCAGCCAACCCCCGGGACAGGGGATGCTAGGAAACACCATATATTTT
CASSQPPGQGMLGNTIYF
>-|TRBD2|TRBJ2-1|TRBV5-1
TGCGCCAGCAGCTCATTAGCGGGGGGCCGACCAAGCTCCTACAATGAGCAGTTCTTC
CASSSLAGGRPSSYNEQFF
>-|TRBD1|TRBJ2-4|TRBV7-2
TGTGCCAGCAGCCCAAGGACAGGGGCCAAAAACATTCAGTACTTC
CASSPRTGAKNIQYF
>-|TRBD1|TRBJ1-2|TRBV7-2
TGTGCCAGCAGTTCGGGACAGGGGGGCTATGGCTACACCTTC
CASSSGQGGYGYTF
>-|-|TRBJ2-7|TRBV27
TGTGCCAGCAGCAGGGACAACTCCTACGAGCAGTACTTC
CASSRDNSYEQYF
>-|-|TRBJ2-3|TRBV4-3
TGCGCCAGCAGCCAAGATCGTCTAGCCGATACGCAGTATTTT
CASSQDRLADTQYF
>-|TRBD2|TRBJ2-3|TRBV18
TGTGCCAGCTCACCACGGTCTAGCGGGGGCACAGATACGCAGTATTTT
CASSPRSSGGTDTQYF
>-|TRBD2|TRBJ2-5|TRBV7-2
TGTGCCAGCAACCCTAGCGGGGGGGCCGTAGAGACCCAGTACTTC
CASNPSGGAVETQYF
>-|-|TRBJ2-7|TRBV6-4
TGTGCCAGCAGTGAAATACCCCGACAGGTATCGGGCCTGGAGGACGAGCAGTACTTC
CASSEIPRQVSGLEDEQYF
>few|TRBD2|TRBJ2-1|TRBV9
TGTGCCAGCAGCGTAGTCTGGGACAGTCCGGGACTAGCGGGAGCCTACAATGAGCAGTTCTTC
CASSVVWDSPGLAGAYNEQFF
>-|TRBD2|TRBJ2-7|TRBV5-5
TGTGCCAGCAGCTTGAAAACTGGACTAGCTTACGAGCAGTACTTC
CASSLKTGLAYEQYF
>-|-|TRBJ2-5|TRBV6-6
TGTGCCAGCAGTTACTCGTGGGAGCAGTACTTC
CASSYSWEQYF
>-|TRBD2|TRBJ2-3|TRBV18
TGTGCCAGCTCACCGACCGTACTAGCGGGGGTCCCGGATACGCAGTATTTT
CASSPTVLAGVPDTQYF
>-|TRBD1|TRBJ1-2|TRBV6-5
TGTGCCAGCAGTCGGGACAGAGCCTATGGCTACACCTTC
CASSRDRAYGYTF
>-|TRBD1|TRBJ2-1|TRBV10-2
TGCGCCAGCAGCTCGGGACAGCTGAATGAGCAGTTCTTC
CASSSGQLNEQFF
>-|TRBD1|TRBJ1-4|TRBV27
TGTGCCAGCAGTCTACTAAACAGGGGTGGGGATGAAAAACTGTTTTTT
CASSLLNRGGDEKLFF
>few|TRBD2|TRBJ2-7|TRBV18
TGTGCCAGCTCACCACTGGGACTAGGCTACGAGCAGTACTTC
CASSPLGLGYEQYF
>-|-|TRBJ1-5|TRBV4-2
TGTGCCAGCAGCCAAGGTCTAAATCAGCCCCAGCATTTT
CASSQGLNQPQHF
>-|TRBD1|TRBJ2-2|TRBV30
TGTGCCTGGAGCGGGACAGGGTGGGGGGTTGTGGACACCGGGGAGCTGTTTTTT
CAWSGTGWGVVDTGELFF
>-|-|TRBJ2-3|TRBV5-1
TGCGCCAGCAGCTTGCTAGTAGCCCAGGGAGATACGCAGTATTTT
CASSLLVAQGDTQYF
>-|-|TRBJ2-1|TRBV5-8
TGTGCCAGCAGCTTGGGGTGGGCGGGCCTGAGCTCCTACAATGAGCAGTTCTTC
CASSLGWAGLSSYNEQFF
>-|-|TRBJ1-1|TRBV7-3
TGTGCCAGCAGCCCCTCGGGGGGCCCCATGAACACTGAAGCTTTCTTT
CASSPSGGPMNTEAFF
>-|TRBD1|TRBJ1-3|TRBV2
TGTGCCAGCAGCCTGGGACAGGGAGCTGGAAACACCATATATTTT
CASSLGQGAGNTIYF
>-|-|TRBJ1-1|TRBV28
TGTGCCAGCAGTTTACAGAACACTGAAGCTTTCTTT
CASSLQNTEAFF
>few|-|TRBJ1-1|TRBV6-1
TGTGCCAGCAGTCTCCCCGGGGGATGGACTGAAGCTTTCTTT
CASSLPGGWTEAFF
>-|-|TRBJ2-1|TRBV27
TGTGCCAGCAGTTCAGCTCTTGACAGCTACTCCTACAATGAGCAGTTCTTC
CASSSALDSYSYNEQFF
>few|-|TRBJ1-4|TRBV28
TGTGCCAGCAGTTTAGGGGGGAATGAAAAACTGTTTTTT
CASSLGGNEKLFF
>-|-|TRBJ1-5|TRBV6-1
TGTGCCAGCAGGACTGATCATGGGTCTTATCAGCCCCAGCATTTT
CASRTDHGSYQPQHF
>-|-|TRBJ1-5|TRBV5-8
TGTGCCAGCAGCTTGGTGCCAGGTCGTCAGCCCCAGCATTTT
CASSLVPGRQPQHF
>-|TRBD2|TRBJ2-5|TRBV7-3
TGTGCCAGCAGCGGAGGGACTAGCGTTGAGGAGACCCAGTACTTC
CASSGGTSVEETQYF
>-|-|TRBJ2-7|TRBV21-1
TGTGCCAGCAGCAAAGGGAGGGGACAGGCTTCCTACGAGCAGTACTTC
CASSKGRGQASYEQYF
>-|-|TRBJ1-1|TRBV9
TGTGCCAGCAGCCCCACCCTTTTATACTCAAACACTGAAGCTTTCTTT
CASSPTLLYSNTEAFF
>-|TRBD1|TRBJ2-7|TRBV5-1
TGCGCCAGCAGCCGCGGACAGGCCGAGGAGTACTTC
CASSRGQAEEYF
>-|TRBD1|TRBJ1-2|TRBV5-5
TGTGCCAGCAGCTTTCTAGGACAGGGCAACTATGGCTACACCTTC
CASSFLGQGNYGYTF
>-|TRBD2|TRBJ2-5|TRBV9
TGTGCCAGCAGCGGGACTAGCGTTGAGACCCAGTACTTC
CASSGTSVETQYF
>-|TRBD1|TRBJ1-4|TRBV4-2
TGTGCCAGCAGCCAGGGGGACAGGGGAGGAAAACTGTTTTTT
CASSQGDRGGKLFF